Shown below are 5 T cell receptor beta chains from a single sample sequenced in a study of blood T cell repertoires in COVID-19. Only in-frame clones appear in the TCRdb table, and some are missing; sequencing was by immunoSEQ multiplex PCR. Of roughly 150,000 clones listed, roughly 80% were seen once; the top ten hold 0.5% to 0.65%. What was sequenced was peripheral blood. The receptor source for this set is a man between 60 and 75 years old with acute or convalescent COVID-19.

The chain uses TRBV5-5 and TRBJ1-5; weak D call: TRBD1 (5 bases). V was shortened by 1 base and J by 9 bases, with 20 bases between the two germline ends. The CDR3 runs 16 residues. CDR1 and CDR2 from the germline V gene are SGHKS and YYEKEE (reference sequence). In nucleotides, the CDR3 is TGTGCCAGCAGCTTGAACCCGGTCCCCTCTCAGGGGCCCCAGCATTTT. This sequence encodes CASSLNPVPSQGPQHF.

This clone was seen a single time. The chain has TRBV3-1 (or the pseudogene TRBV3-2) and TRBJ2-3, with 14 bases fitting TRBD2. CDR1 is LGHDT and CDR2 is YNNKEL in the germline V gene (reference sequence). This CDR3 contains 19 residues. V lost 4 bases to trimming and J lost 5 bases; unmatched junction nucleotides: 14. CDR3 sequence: CASSPLTGTSGSLGDTQYF. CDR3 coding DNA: TGTGCCAGCAGCCCCCTAACCGGGACTAGCGGGAGTTTGGGAGATACGCAGTATTTT.

The CDR3 DNA follows: TGTGCCAGTAGTTACGGGAGGGCCGGTGAGCAGTACTTC. It translates to CASSYGRAGEQYF. The V call is TRBV19, the J call TRBJ2-7, with TRBD2 matching 8 bases. V shed 5 bases and J 7 bases; nucleotides not matched to a gene: 7. The CDR3 extends over 13 amino acids. The V gene's germline CDR1 is LNHDA and CDR2 SQIVND (reference sequence).

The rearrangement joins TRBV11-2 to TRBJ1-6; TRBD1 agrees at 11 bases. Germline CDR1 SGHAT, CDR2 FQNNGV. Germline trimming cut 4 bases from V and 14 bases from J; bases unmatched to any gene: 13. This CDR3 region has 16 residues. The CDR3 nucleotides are TGTGCCAGCAGCTCCTCCCCGGACAGGGGGCTGAGCACCCTCCACTTT. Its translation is CASSSSPDRGLSTLHF.

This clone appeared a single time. CDR3 sequence: CASSLPPTATNEKLFF. The CDR3 DNA follows: TGTGCCAGCAGCCTCCCTCCGACTGCAACTAATGAAAAACTGTTTTTT. The chain joins TRBV3-1 (or the pseudogene TRBV3-2) to TRBJ1-4; D not resolved. With 4 bases removed from V and 0 bases from J, the gap between germline ends came to 12 bases. The germline V gene encodes CDR1 LGHDT and CDR2 YNNKEL (reference sequence). The CDR3 is made up of 16 amino acids.